The 15 T cell receptor beta chains below were found in one sample sequenced in a study of T-cell memory formation after mild COVID-19. TCRdb used MiXCR to reprocess the 5' RACE reads, holding one entry per CDR3 protein. The sample contains hundreds of thousands of distinct CDR3 sequences, 16% of which appear only once. The specimen sequenced was PBMCs or a T cell subset sorted from them (not recorded which). The receptors were sampled from a man younger than 35 who had mild COVID-19 (a few samples of this study predate the infection). Cell type and time point are not known.

The J gene is TRBJ2-7, the V gene TRBV30; no clear D gene. CDR1 and CDR2 from the germline V gene are GTSNPN and SVGIG (reference sequence). V dropped 3 bases and J dropped 4 bases, with 7 bases sitting between them. This CDR3 contains 11 residues. Written as DNA, the CDR3 is TGTGCCTGGAGCGAGATTTACGAGCAGTACTTC. Protein product: CAWSEIYEQYF.

V is TRBV7-3 and J is TRBJ2-3; possibly TRBD2 for D (6 bases). Trimming shortened V by 3 bases and J by 9 bases, and 16 bases separated the two germline ends. The CDR3 contains 14 residues. Germline CDR1 SGHTA, CDR2 FQGTGA. The CDR3 nucleotides read TGTGCCAGCAGCTTCGGTCCCCGGGGGAGGACGCAGTATTTT. Its protein is CASSFGPRGRTQYF.

In its sample, this clonotype was seen a few times. The V gene is TRBV15, the J gene TRBJ2-7; D is undetermined. Germline assignment: CDR1 LNHNV and CDR2 YYDKDF (reference sequence). V gave up 0 bases and J gave up 7 bases, with 7 bases separating them. The CDR3 sequence is 12 residues long. The CDR3 region has the DNA TGTGCCACCAGCAGAGATAAACGAGAGCAGTACTTC. Its protein product is CATSRDKREQYF.

The chain combines TRBV4-1 with TRBJ2-1, with D possibly being TRBD1 or TRBD2 (6 bases each). This CDR3 contains 18 residues. V shed 0 bases and J shed 2 bases, with 17 bases lying between them. Germline V CDR1 and CDR2: MGHRA, YSYEKL. CDR3 DNA: TGCGCCAGCAGCCAAGATAGGGGGGAGACACTAACCTACAATGAGCAGTTCTTC. Translated: CASSQDRGETLTYNEQFF.

This clonotype was seen ten or more times. This chain uses TRBV12-3 or TRBV12-4 with TRBJ2-1, with 8 bases fitting TRBD1. The CDR3 is made up of 15 amino acids. V lost 8 bases and J lost 1; bases outside the gene matches: 7. As DNA, the CDR3 is TGTGCCAGCCGTTCTGGGGACAGGTCCTACAATGAGCAGTTCTTC. Its translation is CASRSGDRSYNEQFF.

This clonotype was detected many times. The chain combines TRBV28 with TRBJ2-5; D uncertain. CDR1 and CDR2 (germline): MDHEN, SYDVKM. The CDR3 runs 11 residues. With 6 bases removed from V and 7 bases from J, the gap between germline ends came to 9 bases. The CDR3 sequence: CASSSMGTQYF. DNA of the CDR3: TGTGCCAGCAGCTCTATGGGGACCCAGTACTTC.

This clonotype has only a few counts. The chain has TRBV5-5 and TRBJ2-3, with D unresolved. Trimming cost V 2 bases and J 4 bases, with 14 bases left between them. The CDR3 totals 15 residues. CDR1 is SGHKS and CDR2 is YYEKEE in the germline V gene (reference sequence). The CDR3 region has the DNA TGTGCCAGCAGCTTTCTATCCAGGATCGCAGATACGCAGTATTTT. Residues: CASSFLSRIADTQYF. Supplemented by reference TRBV5-5 and TRBJ2-3, the full variable domain reads DAGVTQSPTHLIKTRGQQVTLRCSPISGHKSVSWYQQVLGQGPQFIFQYYEKEERGRGNFPDRFSARQFPNYSSELNVNALLLGDSALYLCASSFLSRIADTQYFGPGTRLTVL.

V gene TRBV29-1 combines with J gene TRBJ1-1, with unresolved D. V lost 4 bases to trimming and J lost 0 bases, with 9 bases between them. Germline-derived CDR1 and CDR2 are SQVTM and ANQGSEA. The CDR3 contains 13 residues. In nucleotides, the CDR3 is TGCAGCGTTGCTACTCTATTGAACACTGAAGCTTTCTTT. This gives the protein CSVATLLNTEAFF.

This clonotype was counted ten times or more. DNA of the CDR3: TGTGCCAGCAGCTCCGACGGGTTTCAGCCCCAGCATTTT. This encodes CASSSDGFQPQHF. The chain employs TRBV11-2 and TRBJ1-5; no reliable D call. CDR1 and CDR2 (germline): SGHAT, FQNNGV. The CDR3 loop spans 13 amino acids. V was trimmed by 4 bases and J by 6 bases, leaving 10 bases between them.

Only a few counts were recorded for this clonotype. The CDR3 DNA is TGCGCCAGCAGCCGCCCGAAGGGGGGGGGAGGGAACACAGATACGCAGTATTTT. It yields the protein CASSRPKGGGGNTDTQYF. The rearrangement uses TRBV4-1 and TRBJ2-3; a possible D gene is TRBD2 (7 bases). V shed 4 bases and J shed 2 bases, with 22 bases lying between them. The CDR3 contains 18 residues. CDR1 and CDR2 (germline): MGHRA, YSYEKL.

This clonotype was counted at least ten times. The DNA of the CDR3 is TGCGCCAGCAGCCAAGTGGGATCCGAGCAGTACTTC. Protein product: CASSQVGSEQYF. The chain links TRBV4-1 to TRBJ2-7; D remains ambiguous. CDR3 length: 12 amino acids. CDR1 MGHRA and CDR2 YSYEKL come from the germline V gene. Trimming left V 1 base short and J 6 bases short, with 7 bases between.

V is TRBV3-1 and J is TRBJ2-4; D gene ambiguous. The CDR3 covers 15 residues. The germline gives CDR1 LGHDT, CDR2 YNNKEL (reference sequence). V lost 1 base and J lost 8, with 15 bases in between. The CDR3 DNA reads as TGTGCCAGCAGCCAAGCTGGGGATAGATCGGACATTCAGTACTTC. Amino acid sequence: CASSQAGDRSDIQYF.

This clonotype has only a few counts. The gene calls are TRBV12-3 or TRBV12-4 and TRBJ1-4; no definite D call. The CDR3 length is 15 residues. With 2 bases removed from V and 2 bases from J, the gap between germline ends came to 9 bases. The CDR3 DNA sequence: TGTGCCAGCAGTTTAAGGGCAGGTACTAATGAAAAACTGTTTTTT. Translation: CASSLRAGTNEKLFF.

This chain links TRBV20-1 with TRBJ2-2; 8 nucleotides align to TRBD1. V trimming: 0 bases; J trimming: 1 base; junction bases outside the gene matches: 4. This CDR3 spans 16 amino acids. Germline lookup yields CDR1 DFQATT and CDR2 SNEGSKA (reference sequence). CDR3 residues: CSARDPDRGNTGELFF. Here the CDR3 DNA reads TGCAGTGCTAGAGACCCCGACAGGGGGAACACCGGGGAGCTGTTTTTT.

J is TRBJ1-1 and V is TRBV18; possible D gene TRBD1, 5 bases. Germline V gene lookup returns CDR1 KGHSH and CDR2 LQKENI. The CDR3 has 15 residues. The V and J ends lost 3 bases and 4 bases respectively, with 15 bases between them. The CDR3: CASSPRGGAFTEAFF. CDR3 nucleotides: TGTGCCAGCTCACCCCGCGGCGGGGCGTTCACTGAAGCTTTCTTT.